This T cell receptor beta chain was identified during a study of blood T cell repertoires in COVID-19 (dated by TCRdb to the early 2020s). Study-level background: Samples covering the acute and convalescent phases of COVID-19 were provided by collaborators in the United States, Italy and Spain. The repertoires were made available in a free public database intended to serve as a resource for research on the immune response to SARS-CoV-2. Where HLA class I and class II types were available, the types were taken from metadata supplied by the sample provider, not from assay-based typing. The dataset comprised deeply sampled blood TCRbeta repertoires from subjects exposed to, actively infected with, or recovered from COVID-19. Samples came from the ongoing ImmuneRACE study (first 160 participants) plus 1,254 subjects from 6 global collaborators. Sample metadata almost always included a de-identified subject ID, COVID-19 status, age in years and sex. The prospective study material was composed of cDNA or gDNA derived from T cells, B-cell-depleted T cells, or PBMCs.

Collaborating institutions collected whole blood in K2EDTA tubes following their own protocols. Collaborator samples were shipped for TCRbeta analysis as frozen whole blood, isolated PBMCs, or DNA extracted from either sample type. To note about this clone: Its antigen target is currently unknown. No much larger clone is present one base from it, and per-base qualities are unavailable.

Broad study findings and their caveats: The quantity of clinical and demographic metadata differed by source and by participant and was supplied without curation.

The immunoSEQ Assay, a bias-controlled multiplex PCR, was used to amplify TCRbeta CDR3 regions from genomic DNA. Processing in the source paper ran as follows. The number of nucleated cells in each sample was estimated by amplification of reference gene primers within the assay. To quantify the absolute abundance of each unique TCRbeta CDR3 rearrangement, sequence reads were collapsed and filtered. Productive Simpson clonality was computed per sample as the square root of Simpson's diversity index over productive rearrangements. The clones in this table, taken by TCRdb from immuneACCESS, are in-frame only. Not every clone is retained; where verified, under half of the shortfall comes from an unresolved V gene, and the cause of the rest is unknown. V and J calls plus clone size are reproduced from that table; the DNA served to infer D and trimming. This sample holds about 100,000 clones; around nine tenths were observed only once. 4.5% to 6.5% of the sample lies in the top ten.

The TCR originated in a human donor in a cohort sampled during active COVID-19. Sequenced: peripheral blood.

The CDR3: CASSWRAGGNYEQYF. The DNA sequence follows: TGTGCCAGCAGCTGGAGGGCGGGCGGAAACTACGAGCAGTACTTC. The rearrangement joined TRBV7-2 to TRBJ2-7; matching of 6 bases hints at TRBD2 as the D gene. Measured from the cysteine to the phenylalanine, the CDR3 is 15 residues long. Just CDR3 DNA is preserved here, 45 bases in frame from base 1. In the germline V gene, CDR1 corresponds to SGHTA and CDR2 to FQGNSA. V is cut by 4 bases and J by 3 bases, and the space between the germline ends is 16 bases.